Shown below are 28 T cell receptor beta chains from a single sample sequenced in a study of radiotherapy plus CTLA-4 blockade in lung cancer. TCRdb's table, derived via immunoSEQ multiplex PCR, lists solely in-frame clones and lacks some. The sample has roughly 66,000 clones; around 83% are singletons. The sample consisted of peripheral blood, taken from a patient treated with radiotherapy plus ipilimumab. The receptor source for this set is a human donor with non-small cell lung cancer who had a partial response to radiotherapy plus ipilimumab.

The chain uses TRBV5-1 and TRBJ2-1; 11 nucleotides line up with TRBD2. CDR1 is SGHRS, CDR2 YFSETQ, per germline. CDR3 length: 20 amino acids. V gave up 8 bases and J gave up 7 bases; unmatched junction bases: 26. CDR3 in amino acids: CASHRELAGERPSVSNEQFF. In DNA form, the CDR3 reads TGCGCCAGTCATCGGGAACTAGCGGGAGAACGGCCATCCGTTTCAAATGAGCAGTTCTTC.

The chain links TRBV19 to TRBJ2-5; the D is unclear. Germline V lookup: CDR1 LNHDA, CDR2 SQIVND (reference sequence). The V and J ends lost 2 bases and 5 bases respectively, with 9 bases between them. The CDR3 runs 13 residues. This chain's CDR3 is CASSIQAQETQYF. The CDR3, as DNA: TGTGCCAGTAGTATACAGGCTCAGGAGACCCAGTACTTC.

The V and J genes are TRBV29-1 and TRBJ2-1; TRBD2 matches at 8 bases. The ends lost 7 bases at V and 5 bases at J; junction bases unmatched: 13. The CDR3 has 15 amino acids. Germline CDR1 and CDR2: SQVTM and ANQGSEA. The CDR3 spells CSATPPGGMNNEQFF. DNA of the CDR3: TGCAGCGCAACCCCGCCGGGAGGGATGAACAATGAGCAGTTCTTC.

The chain joins TRBV19 to TRBJ1-1; a weak D match, TRBD1 (6 bases). The germline gives CDR1 LNHDA, CDR2 SQIVND (reference sequence). The CDR3 covers 13 residues. Trimming cost V 6 bases and J 0 bases, with 8 bases left between them. The CDR3 here is CASRQGMNTEAFF. The DNA for the CDR3 is TGTGCCAGTAGACAGGGAATGAACACTGAAGCTTTCTTT. Looking up the rest from reference TRBV19 and TRBJ1-1 gives the full variable domain: DGGITQSPKYLFRKEGQNVTLSCEQNLNHDAMYWYRQDPGQGLRLIYYSQIVNDFQKGDIAEGYSVSREKKESFPLTVTSAQKNPTAFYLCASRQGMNTEAFFGQGTRLTVV.

V gene TRBV28 combines with J gene TRBJ2-7; the match to TRBD1 covers 8 bases. The CDR3 consists of 16 residues. V lost 2 bases, J lost 2 bases, and 8 bases stayed unmatched. Per germline, CDR1 MDHEN and CDR2 SYDVKM. This CDR3 is CASSLPRRDRTYEQYF. CDR3 nucleotide sequence: TGTGCCAGCAGTTTACCCAGGCGGGACAGGACCTACGAGCAGTACTTC.

The rearrangement joins TRBV5-1 to TRBJ1-4; 8 nucleotides line up with TRBD1. Germline V gives CDR1 SGHRS, CDR2 YFSETQ. V was pared by 4 bases and J by 8 bases, with 10 bases of the junction left unmatched. The CDR3 extends over 15 amino acids. This chain's CDR3 is CASSPGETGEEKLFF. CDR3 DNA: TGCGCCAGCAGCCCCGGCGAGACAGGGGAAGAAAAACTGTTTTTT.

The CDR3 sequence: CASSFPGHLSHTF. The CDR3 DNA reads as TGTGCCAGCAGTTTTCCCGGACACCTCTCCCACACCTTC. J is TRBJ1-2 and V is TRBV28; D is possibly TRBD1 (5 bases). Deletions cut 3 bases from V and 12 bases from J, with 17 bases between. The CDR3 has 13 residues. In germline, CDR1 is MDHEN, CDR2 SYDVKM.

The gene calls are TRBV12-2 and TRBJ2-5; the table's D call of TRBD1 was not tested on the DNA. TRBV12-2 is a recognized pseudogene. The CDR3 extends over 17 amino acids. The CDR3 region is CASRTLLQTGVSGEQYF. Here the CDR3 DNA reads TGTGCAAGTCGCACTCTCCTCCAAACAGGGGTATCGGGGGAGCAGTACTTC.

The V gene is TRBV18, the J gene TRBJ1-1; 9 bases fit TRBD1. Germline V gives CDR1 KGHSH, CDR2 LQKENI. V trimming: 0 bases; J trimming: 9 bases; junction bases outside the gene matches: 5. The CDR3 is 14 residues long. In nucleotides, the CDR3 is TGTGCCAGCTCACCACCGGGACAGGGAGGAAAAGCTTTCTTT. Residues: CASSPPGQGGKAFF.

A note on this clone: The same CDR3 can be traced to other DNA sequences in this sample. The genes are TRBV20-1 and TRBJ1-2, with D hard to call. Per the germline V gene, CDR1 is DFQATT and CDR2 is SNEGSKA (reference sequence). The CDR3 runs 11 residues. Trimming took 4 bases from V and 2 from J, leaving 5 bases between them. In DNA form, the CDR3 reads TGCAGTGCTAACAAGAACTATGGCTACACCTTC. Protein sequence: CSANKNYGYTF.

This clone was found many times. This chain connects TRBV2 to TRBJ1-1; 7 bases agree with TRBD1. The CDR3 runs to 15 residues. Germline V gene lookup returns CDR1 SNHLY and CDR2 FYNNEI. V was pared by 6 bases and J by 5 bases, with 12 bases of the junction left unmatched. In DNA form, the CDR3 reads TGTGCCAGCAGAGGTAATCGACAGGGATGGACTGAAGCTTTCTTT. Residues: CASRGNRQGWTEAFF.

CDR3 in DNA: TGTGCCATCAGTGAGAAGACTAGCGGGTCCTACAATGAGCAGTTCTTC. Residues: CAISEKTSGSYNEQFF. The V call is TRBV10-3, the J call TRBJ2-1, with 10 nucleotides matching TRBD2. Looked up from germline, CDR1 is ENHRY and CDR2 is SYGVKD. Unmatched junction bases numbered 2, after V lost 2 bases and J lost 1 base. This CDR3 spans 16 amino acids.

The gene calls are TRBV4-2 and TRBJ1-2; D perhaps matches TRBD1 (5 bases). Germline loops: CDR1 LGHNA, CDR2 YNFKEQ. V was pared by 2 bases and J by 2 bases, with 12 bases between. The CDR3 runs to 15 residues. The CDR3 nucleotides are TGTGCCAGCAGCCAACAATACAGGTCCAACTATGGCTACACCTTC. Protein sequence: CASSQQYRSNYGYTF.

V usage is TRBV5-1 and J usage is TRBJ2-7, with a tentative D call TRBD2 (5 bases). The CDR3 totals 14 residues. The ends were cut back, 2 bases at V and 3 bases at J, with 12 bases in the middle. Looked up from germline, CDR1 is SGHRS and CDR2 is YFSETQ. The CDR3 loop reads CASSFEGVLYEQYF. The CDR3, as DNA: TGCGCCAGCAGCTTTGAGGGTGTCCTCTACGAGCAGTACTTC.

The CDR3 is CASSATAQGAVRSEKLFF. The CDR3 DNA follows: TGTGCCAGCAGCGCGACCGCCCAGGGGGCCGTGAGAAGTGAAAAACTGTTTTTT. V gene TRBV9 combines with J gene TRBJ1-4, with TRBD1 identical over 8 bases. Trimming cost V 3 bases and J 7 bases; bases outside gene matches: 17. This CDR3 comprises 18 residues. The germline V gene has CDR1 SGDLS and CDR2 YYNGEE.

The V call is TRBV7-9, the J call TRBJ2-1, with 7 bases identical to TRBD2. CDR3 length: 15 amino acids. The germline gives CDR1 SEHNR, CDR2 FQNEAQ (reference sequence). The ends lost 1 base at V and 4 bases at J; junction bases unmatched: 4. In nucleotides, the CDR3 is TGTGCCAGCAGCTTAGAGGATAGCGGGTACAATGAGCAGTTCTTC. Its translation: CASSLEDSGYNEQFF.

The chain combines TRBV18 with TRBJ1-2, with 11 bases matching TRBD1. Trimming cost V 6 bases and J 3 bases; bases outside gene matches: 3. CDR3 length equals 14 residues. The germline gives CDR1 KGHSH, CDR2 LQKENI. Written as DNA, the CDR3 is TGTGCCAGCTCTCGGACAGGGGGCGACTATGGCTACACCTTC. Amino acids: CASSRTGGDYGYTF.

The rearrangement links TRBV7-9 to TRBJ2-3, with D perhaps matching TRBD2 (5 bases). This CDR3 is built from 14 residues. Germline CDR1 SEHNR, CDR2 FQNEAQ (reference sequence). Trimming removed 8 bases at V and 4 bases at J, with 16 bases between. CDR3 protein: CASVERGGADTQYF. The CDR3 region has the DNA TGTGCCAGCGTCGAACGGGGTGGTGCAGATACGCAGTATTTT.

The chain combines TRBV4-2 with TRBJ2-1, with D possibly being TRBD2 (6 bases). Trimming removed 0 bases at V and 1 base at J, with 7 bases between. CDR1 and CDR2 (germline): LGHNA, YNFKEQ. The CDR3 runs to 15 residues. The DNA of the CDR3 is TGTGCCAGCAGCCAAGACCGGGGGTCCTACAATGAGCAGTTCTTC. Encoded protein: CASSQDRGSYNEQFF.

The chain combines TRBV30 with TRBJ2-5, with 10 bases identical to TRBD1. The J call may be incorrect, as the DNA end agrees better with TRBJ2-7. From germline, CDR1 is GTSNPN and CDR2 SVGIG (reference sequence). The CDR3 runs to 13 residues. The CDR3 region is CACGDRGAYEQYF. CDR3 DNA: TGTGCCTGTGGGGACAGGGGAGCCTACGAGCAGTACTTC.

The V and J genes are TRBV6-4 and TRBJ2-1; TRBD2 matches at 7 bases. CDR1 and CDR2 from the germline V gene are MRHNA and SNTAGT. J was trimmed by 3 bases and V by 2 bases; bases with no gene match: 7. The CDR3 runs 16 residues. This chain's CDR3 is CASSDGTGGHYNEQFF. The DNA of the CDR3 is TGTGCCAGCAGTGACGGGACGGGGGGTCACTACAATGAGCAGTTCTTC.

This chain links TRBV7-3 with TRBJ2-7; TRBD2 aligns across 11 bases. Germline CDR1 and CDR2: SGHTA and FQGTGA. This CDR3 region has 15 residues. V dropped 6 bases and J dropped 3; count of bases not matched to a gene: 7. CDR3: CASRRVTSGVYEQYF. CDR3 nucleotides: TGTGCCAGCAGACGTGTGACTAGCGGGGTCTACGAGCAGTACTTC. The variable domain in full, completed from reference TRBV7-3 and TRBJ2-7, reads GAGVSQTPSNKVTEKGKYVELRCDPISGHTALYWYRQSLGQGPEFLIYFQGTGAADDSGLPNDRFFAVRPEGSVSTLKIQRTERGDSAVYLCASRRVTSGVYEQYFGPGTRLTVT.

This chain's CDR3 is CASSLETGLYSNQPQHF. In DNA form, the CDR3 reads TGTGCCAGCAGTCTCGAGACAGGATTATATAGCAATCAGCCCCAGCATTTT. V and J are TRBV2 and TRBJ1-5, with a possible D match to TRBD1 (6 bases). V was cut by 5 bases and J by 0 bases, with 17 bases left in between. CDR1 SNHLY and CDR2 FYNNEI come from the germline V gene. The CDR3 sequence is 17 residues long.

This chain connects TRBV30 to TRBJ2-1; TRBD1 aligns across 7 bases. From germline, CDR1 is GTSNPN and CDR2 SVGIG (reference sequence). CDR3 length: 13 amino acids. V lost 4 bases to trimming and J lost 3 bases; unmatched junction nucleotides: 3. In DNA form, the CDR3 reads TGTGCCTGGACGGGACAGCACTACAATGAGCAGTTCTTC. Its translation: CAWTGQHYNEQFF.

The rearrangement uses TRBV28 and TRBJ2-3; TRBD1 might be the D (5 bases). V gave up 6 bases and J gave up 2 bases, with 12 bases separating them. Germline V gene data show CDR1 as MDHEN and CDR2 as SYDVKM. The CDR3 is made up of 14 amino acids. The CDR3 here is CASRAQGYTDTQYF. CDR3 DNA: TGTGCCAGCAGAGCGCAGGGTTACACAGATACGCAGTATTTT.

J is TRBJ2-1 and V is TRBV27; TRBD1 matches 7 bases. V was clipped by 7 bases and J by 3 bases; unmatched bases: 12. Per germline, CDR1 MNHEY and CDR2 SMNVEV (reference sequence). The CDR3 extends over 16 amino acids. The CDR3 bases are TGTGCCAGCAATTCCCTCCGGGACAGCCACTACAATGAGCAGTTCTTC. Its protein product is CASNSLRDSHYNEQFF.

The V call is TRBV7-9, the J call TRBJ2-1; 9 bases line up with TRBD1. V shed 5 bases, J shed 4 bases, and the junction held 9 bases outside the gene matches. Germline lookup yields CDR1 SEHNR and CDR2 FQNEAQ (reference sequence). This CDR3 is 16 amino acids long. For the CDR3, the DNA is TGTGCCAGCAGCGAGGGACAGGGTCCTTTTTACAATGAGCAGTTCTTC. The encoded protein is CASSEGQGPFYNEQFF. Drawing the rest from reference TRBV7-9 and TRBJ2-1, the complete variable domain is DTGVSQNPRHKITKRGQNVTFRCDPISEHNRLYWYRQTLGQGPEFLTYFQNEAQLEKSRLLSDRFSAERPKGSFSTLEIQRTEQGDSAMYLCASSEGQGPFYNEQFFGPGTRLTVL.

In DNA, the CDR3 is TGTGCCAGTAGCTCCGGGACAGGAGGTGAAAAACTGTTTTTT. As protein: CASSSGTGGEKLFF. The chain is built from TRBV19 and TRBJ1-4; 8 nucleotides line up with TRBD1. Germline lookup yields CDR1 LNHDA and CDR2 SQIVND (reference sequence). The V gene end was trimmed by 6 bases and the J gene end by 7 bases; junction bases not matched to a gene: 7. The CDR3 covers 14 residues.